This is a list of T cell receptor beta chains from one sample in a study of cytomegalovirus exposure and HLA in healthy donors. This table comes from immunoSEQ multiplex PCR, and its TCRdb copy is limited to in-frame clones, with some not included. The sample has about 50,000 clones, around 93% seen once. Source material: PBMCs. The receptors shown here come from a woman aged 18-29 years in good health and CMV-seropositive. Both conserved end residues are part of each CDR3. D genes are given only for firm matches. Not all rows give a size; the values are once, few, many and, for expanded clones, a class.

v_call	clone_size	d_call	j_call	cdr3_nt	cdr3_aa
TRBV19	.	.	TRBJ1-1	TGTGCCAGTAGTATAATGGGAGGGAACACTGAAGCTTTCTTT	CASSIMGGNTEAFF
TRBV7-2	once	.	TRBJ2-7	TGTGCCAGCAGCTTATCGCGAGAATTAGAGCAGTACTTC	CASSLSRELEQYF
TRBV7-9	once	TRBD2	TRBJ2-2	TGTGCCAGCAGCCACACGACTAGCGGGTGGGCCGGGGAGCTGTTTTTT	CASSHTTSGWAGELFF
TRBV14	few	.	TRBJ1-1	TGTGCCAGCAGCCAAGATCGGCAGGCGGGGACTGAAGCTTTCTTT	CASSQDRQAGTEAFF
TRBV5-4	.	TRBD1	TRBJ1-1	TGTGCCAGCAGCTGGGACAGGGGCCCCCCGAACACTGAAGCTTTCTTT	CASSWDRGPPNTEAFF
TRBV5-4	.	TRBD1	TRBJ2-7	TGTGCCAGCAGCTTTCCGGGACAGGGGTACGAGCAGTACTTC	CASSFPGQGYEQYF
TRBV27	.	TRBD2	TRBJ2-1	TGTGCCAGCAGTTTATGGGGGGGGTACAATGAGCAGTTCTTC	CASSLWGGYNEQFF
TRBV6-1	.	TRBD1	TRBJ1-5	TGTGCCAGCAGTGAAGCGTCGGGGACAGGTCAGCCCCAGCATTTT	CASSEASGTGQPQHF
TRBV6-5	.	.	TRBJ2-1	TGTGCCAGCAGATTACCAGGCAATGAGCAGTTCTTC	CASRLPGNEQFF
TRBV28	.	.	TRBJ1-1	TGTGCCAGCAGTGGACAGCTCCCGTTGAACACTGAAGCTTTCTTT	CASSGQLPLNTEAFF
TRBV19	.	TRBD2	TRBJ2-1	TGTGCCACCTTAGCGGGGGGGCTCTACAATGAGCAGTTCTTC	CATLAGGLYNEQFF
TRBV19	.	.	TRBJ1-6	TGTGCCAGTAGCGTCGGGACAAATTCACCCCTCCACTTT	CASSVGTNSPLHF
TRBV7-2	once	.	TRBJ1-6	TGTGCCAGCAGCTTAGCGCCTCTCCAGGGCTCGCTTGATTCACCCCTCCACTTT	CASSLAPLQGSLDSPLHF
TRBV18	.	TRBD1	TRBJ2-7	TGTGCCAGCTCCCCATTGAGCAGGGGGCTTATCTACGAGCAGTACTTC	CASSPLSRGLIYEQYF
TRBV28	.	.	TRBJ1-6	TGTGCCAGCAGTCTGGGGGGCTCCTATAATTCACCCCTCCACTTT	CASSLGGSYNSPLHF
TRBV6-1	.	.	TRBJ2-4	TGTGCCAGCAGTGAAGGGGGTAGCGCGGCCAAAAACATTCAGTACTTC	CASSEGGSAAKNIQYF
TRBV2	.	.	TRBJ1-2	TGTGCCAGCAGTGAACCGGAAGTGGGGCAATGGGGCATCTGGCTACACACCTTC	CASSEPEVGQWGIWLHTF
TRBV6-5	.	.	TRBJ2-5	TGTGCCAGCAGTGGGGCTGCGACTGCCCAAGAGACCCAGTACTTC	CASSGAATAQETQYF
TRBV10-3	.	TRBD1	TRBJ1-5	TGTGCCATCAGTGATGGGGACAGTTGGAGCAATCAGCCCCAGCATTTT	CAISDGDSWSNQPQHF
TRBV9	.	TRBD1	TRBJ1-2	TGTGCCAGCAGCCCCTGGGACAGTGGTAACTATGGCTACACCTTC	CASSPWDSGNYGYTF
TRBV11-2	.	.	TRBJ2-7	TGTGCCAGCAGCTCGGTATCGAGCTCCTACGAGCAGTACTTC	CASSSVSSSYEQYF
TRBV6-5	.	TRBD1	TRBJ1-5	TGTGCCAGCAGTTACTCGAGACAGGGTGGCAATCAGCCCCAGCATTTT	CASSYSRQGGNQPQHF
TRBV19	.	TRBD1	TRBJ1-1	TGTGCCAGTAGTATAGGTGGGACAGGTGGCACTGAAGCTTTCTTT	CASSIGGTGGTEAFF
TRBV30	.	.	TRBJ1-6	TGTGCCTGGAGCAGTAATAATTCACCCCTCCACTTT	CAWSSNNSPLHF
TRBV4-2	.	.	TRBJ2-7	TGTGCCAGCAGCCAAGACTACCCGGGAAGATGGGTTACCTACGAGCAGTACTTC	CASSQDYPGRWVTYEQYF
TRBV28	.	.	TRBJ1-5	TGTGCCAGCAGTCCTTATAGCAATCAGCCCCAGCATTTT	CASSPYSNQPQHF
TRBV5-4	.	TRBD1	TRBJ1-4	TGTGCCAGCAGCGCAGACAGGGATGCTAATGAAAAACTGTTTTTT	CASSADRDANEKLFF
TRBV13	.	.	TRBJ2-2	TGTGCCAGCAGCTGGGTCGGGAAGCTGTTTTTT	CASSWVGKLFF
TRBV29-1	.	TRBD1	TRBJ2-7	TGCAGCGTTGCGACAGGGGCCACCTACGAGCAGTACTTC	CSVATGATYEQYF
TRBV10-3	.	.	TRBJ1-1	TGTGCCATCAGTCCAGGTACGAAGAACACTGAAGCTTTCTTT	CAISPGTKNTEAFF
TRBV5-5	.	.	TRBJ1-2	TGTGCCAGCAGCTTGGCCTATACAGGGACTAACTATGGCTACACCTTC	CASSLAYTGTNYGYTF
TRBV6-5	few	.	TRBJ2-7	TGTGCCAGCAGACTGAGAGAATCCTACGAGCAGTACTTC	CASRLRESYEQYF
TRBV4-1	.	.	TRBJ2-7	TGCGCCAGCAGCCTAAAAGGCGGGAATACCTACGAGCAGTACTTC	CASSLKGGNTYEQYF
TRBV19	.	.	TRBJ1-2	TGTGCCAGTAGTATAGGCAGAGCGTCGGGAGGCTACACCTTC	CASSIGRASGGYTF
TRBV30	.	TRBD1	TRBJ1-4	TGTGCCTGGAGTGAGGGACAGGGGGCAAGGGAAAAACTGTTTTTT	CAWSEGQGAREKLFF
TRBV27	.	TRBD1	TRBJ2-2	TGTGCCAGCAGTTCCTGGACAGGGCTGAGCGGGGAGCTGTTTTTT	CASSSWTGLSGELFF
TRBV19	.	.	TRBJ1-6	TGTGCCAGTAGTATAACAGCGGGGAATTCACCCCTCCACTTT	CASSITAGNSPLHF
TRBV5-6	.	.	TRBJ1-6	TGTGCCAGCAGCTTGGTGGGCAGGGCTCGGAATTCACCCCTCCACTTT	CASSLVGRARNSPLHF
TRBV14	.	.	TRBJ1-1	TGTGCCAGCAGCCAATACAGGAACACTGAAGCTTTCTTT	CASSQYRNTEAFF
TRBV2	.	.	TRBJ1-5	TGTGCCAGCAGCGGAGCGACGGTTACGCCCCAGCATTTT	CASSGATVTPQHF
TRBV7-9	.	TRBD1	TRBJ2-3	TGTGCCAGCAACCAAGACAGGGGGTTATTATATACGCAGTATTTT	CASNQDRGLLYTQYF
TRBV18	.	.	TRBJ2-1	TGTGCCAGCTCACCATCCGATGAGCAGTTCTTC	CASSPSDEQFF
TRBV5-1	.	TRBD1	TRBJ2-7	TGCGCCAGCACAGGGACAGCGAACTCCTACGAGCAGTACTTC	CASTGTANSYEQYF
TRBV14	.	TRBD1	TRBJ2-7	TGTGCCAGCAGCCAAGATCCGGGACAGGGGAGCTCCTACGAGCAGTACTTC	CASSQDPGQGSSYEQYF
TRBV13	once	.	TRBJ1-5	TGTGCCAGCAGCTTGCGACAGATTAGCAATCAGCCCCAGCATTTT	CASSLRQISNQPQHF
TRBV19	once	.	TRBJ1-6	TGTGCCAGTAGTAGAGCCGGGACTCAATATTCACCCCTCCACTTT	CASSRAGTQYSPLHF
TRBV7-2	.	TRBD1	TRBJ1-6	TGTGCCAGCAGCTCTGGACAGGGGAGGACGGCACCCCTCCACTTT	CASSSGQGRTAPLHF
TRBV5-1	once	TRBD2	TRBJ2-5	TGCGCCACCGGGGGGGGCTCTTTTTCGGAGACCCAGTACTTC	CATGGGSFSETQYF
TRBV25-1	.	TRBD1	TRBJ2-7	TGTGCCAGCAGTGACACCGGGACAGGGGGCGACGAGCAGTACTTC	CASSDTGTGGDEQYF